Presented here are 14 T cell receptor beta chains from one specimen sequenced in a study of T cell repertoires in cytomegalovirus infection. TCRdb analysed the reads with MiXCR anew, one entry per CDR3 protein. The sample carries 200,000 to 300,000 distinct CDR3 sequences, 6.5% recorded once. Sequencing was performed on PBMCs. The origin of the receptors is a human donor in good health (CMV status not recorded). Some clones in this sample may be carry-over from other donors' samples.

This clonotype was detected many times. The chain recombines TRBV7-2 with TRBJ1-2, with D possibly matching TRBD1 (5 bases). V was trimmed by 5 bases and J by 3 bases, leaving 16 bases between them. The CDR3 contains 15 residues. CDR1 and CDR2 (germline): SGHTA, FQGNSA. CDR3 coding DNA: TGTGCCAGCAGCCCGGGGGGAGATCGGGACTATGGCTACACCTTC. Protein product: CASSPGGDRDYGYTF. Full variable domain (rest looked up from reference TRBV7-2 and TRBJ1-2): GAGVSQSPSNKVTEKGKDVELRCDPISGHTALYWYRQSLGQGLEFLIYFQGNSAPDKSGLPSDRFSAERTGGSVSTLTIQRTQQEDSAVYLCASSPGGDRDYGYTFGSGTRLTVV.

This clonotype was seen at least ten times. The chain recombines TRBV7-9 with TRBJ2-1, with D possibly called TRBD1 or TRBD2 (5 bases each). CDR1 SEHNR and CDR2 FQNEAQ come from the germline V gene (reference sequence). Between the trimmed V and J ends, which lost 3 bases and 1 base, there was a span of 16 bases. The CDR3 runs 17 residues. CDR3 residues: CASSLGTAVPSYNEQFF. The DNA of the CDR3 is TGTGCCAGCAGCTTGGGGACCGCCGTACCTTCCTACAATGAGCAGTTCTTC.

Many counts were recorded for this clonotype. V gene TRBV6-2 or TRBV6-3 combines with J gene TRBJ2-5; D may be TRBD2 (6 bases). Germline lookup yields CDR1 MNHEY and CDR2 SVGEGT. V lost 6 bases and J lost 5, with 19 bases in between. The CDR3 is 15 residues long. DNA of the CDR3: TGTGCCAGCAGCTGGAATCGGGACTTCACGGAGACCCAGTACTTC. Translated, it gives CASSWNRDFTETQYF.

This clonotype was picked up many times. The chain employs TRBV30 and TRBJ2-3, with D perhaps TRBD1 (5 bases). CDR1 is GTSNPN, CDR2 SVGIG, per germline (reference sequence). The CDR3 length is 15 residues. Between the trimmed V and J ends, which lost 1 base and 4 bases, there was a span of 15 bases. The CDR3 nucleotides read TGTGCCTGGAGTGCGGGCTGGGGCCCGCCAGATACGCAGTATTTT. It encodes CAWSAGWGPPDTQYF.

The V and J genes are TRBV10-2 and TRBJ2-4; D could derive from TRBD1 or TRBD2 (6 bases each). V was shortened by 3 bases and J by 0 bases, with 21 bases between the two germline ends. CDR3 size: 19 residues. Germline CDR1 and CDR2: WSHSY and SAAADI. In nucleotides, the CDR3 is TGCGCCAGCAGTGAAGTGCAGGGGTGGGGACTTCTAGCCAAAAACATTCAGTACTTC. It is translated as CASSEVQGWGLLAKNIQYF.

In this sample, this clonotype turned up many times. V usage is TRBV6-2 or TRBV6-3 and J usage is TRBJ2-4, with TRBD1 matching over 7 bases. The CDR3 loop spans 12 amino acids. V lost 5 bases to trimming and J lost 13 bases; unmatched junction nucleotides: 8. Germline CDR1 is MNHEY and CDR2 is SVGEGT. The CDR3 reads CASSVGTEIQYF. In DNA, the CDR3 is TGTGCCAGCAGTGTCGGGACAGAAATCCAGTACTTC.

The chain employs TRBV7-6 and TRBJ1-1; 7 bases line up with TRBD1. CDR1 is SGHVS and CDR2 is FNYEAQ in the germline V gene. CDR3 length: 16 residues. The V and J ends lost 5 bases and 0 bases, in that order; junction bases with no gene match: 9. CDR3 nucleotides: TGTGCCAGCAGCCCCGATCGAGGACAGGTGAACACTGAAGCTTTCTTT. It codes for CASSPDRGQVNTEAFF.

This clonotype counts as medium-sized. The CDR3 loop is CASSLRVRLNTEAFF. Written as DNA, the CDR3 is TGTGCCAGCAGCTTAAGAGTGCGGCTGAACACTGAAGCTTTCTTT. The genes are TRBV7-2 and TRBJ1-1; D not certain. CDR3 length: 15 amino acids. With 2 bases removed from V and 0 bases from J, the gap between germline ends came to 10 bases. Per germline, CDR1 SGHTA and CDR2 FQGNSA.

V is TRBV29-1 and J is TRBJ2-1; 8 nucleotides line up with TRBD2. J gave up 6 bases and V 7 bases, and 8 bases lay outside the gene matches. Germline V lookup: CDR1 SQVTM, CDR2 ANQGSEA. The CDR3 runs to 13 residues. The CDR3 is CSASWGLGNEQFF. Here the CDR3 DNA reads TGCAGCGCCTCCTGGGGACTAGGCAATGAGCAGTTCTTC.

There are many counts of this clonotype. The V gene is TRBV7-9, the J gene TRBJ2-4, with D maybe TRBD1 (6 bases). The germline V gene has CDR1 SEHNR and CDR2 FQNEAQ (reference sequence). V was shortened by 8 bases and J by 0 bases, with 20 bases between the two germline ends. CDR3 length: 17 amino acids. The CDR3 region is CASAQGTRVLAKNIQYF. In nucleotides, the CDR3 is TGTGCCAGCGCCCAAGGGACACGTGTCTTAGCCAAAAACATTCAGTACTTC.

This clonotype was recorded at least ten times. The chain links TRBV11-2 to TRBJ1-1; unclear D gene. Trimming removed 0 bases from V and 4 bases from J, with 21 bases in between. Germline V lookup: CDR1 SGHAT, CDR2 FQNNGV. The length of the CDR3 is 18 residues. The CDR3 is CASSLDGLAVRWGTEAFF. The CDR3 DNA is TGTGCCAGCAGCTTAGATGGATTGGCAGTAAGGTGGGGCACTGAAGCTTTCTTT.

This clonotype was detected many times. The CDR3 coding sequence is TGTGCCAGCAGTTCTTTTCTTGGGCCCTTCTATAATTCACCCCTCCACTTT. Translation gives CASSSFLGPFYNSPLHF. This chain links TRBV28 with TRBJ1-6; D gene uncertain. V lost 4 bases and J 3 bases, leaving 16 bases between the germline ends. Germline CDR1 and CDR2: MDHEN and SYDVKM. This CDR3 is built from 17 residues.

This clonotype was counted at least ten times. The V and J genes are TRBV27 and TRBJ1-1, with D unclear. The germline CDR1 and CDR2 sequences are MNHEY and SMNVEV (reference sequence). The CDR3 is 14 residues long. Trimming pared 7 bases from V and 7 bases from J, leaving 19 bases between. CDR3 nucleotide sequence: TGTGCCAGCATCTCGAGAGGTCAGATCCATGAAGCTTTCTTT. Translation gives CASISRGQIHEAFF.

This clonotype appeared many times. The chain recombines TRBV25-1 with TRBJ2-7, with D tentatively TRBD1 (6 bases). This CDR3 comprises 15 residues. The V end was cut by 1 base, the J end by 2 bases, with 12 bases between. The germline V gene encodes CDR1 MGHDK and CDR2 SYGVNS. CDR3 protein: CASSEWGPGPYEQYF. CDR3 DNA sequence: TGTGCCAGCAGTGAATGGGGGCCCGGACCCTACGAGCAGTACTTC.